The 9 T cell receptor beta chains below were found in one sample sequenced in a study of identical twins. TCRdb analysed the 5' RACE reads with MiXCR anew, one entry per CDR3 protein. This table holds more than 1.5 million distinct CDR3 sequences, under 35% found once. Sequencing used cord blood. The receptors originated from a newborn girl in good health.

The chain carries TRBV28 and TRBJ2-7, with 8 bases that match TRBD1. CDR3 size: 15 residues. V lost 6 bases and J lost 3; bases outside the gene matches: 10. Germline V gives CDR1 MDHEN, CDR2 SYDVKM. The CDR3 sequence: CASSPLDRGYYEQYF. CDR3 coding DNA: TGTGCCAGCAGCCCCCTCGACAGGGGTTACTACGAGCAGTACTTC.

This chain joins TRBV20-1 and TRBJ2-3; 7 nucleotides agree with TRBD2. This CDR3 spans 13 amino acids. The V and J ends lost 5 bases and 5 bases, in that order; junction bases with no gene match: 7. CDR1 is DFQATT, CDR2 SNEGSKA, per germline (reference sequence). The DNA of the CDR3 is TGCAGTGCTCGAACGGGAGGAGAAGATACGCAGTATTTT. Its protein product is CSARTGGEDTQYF.

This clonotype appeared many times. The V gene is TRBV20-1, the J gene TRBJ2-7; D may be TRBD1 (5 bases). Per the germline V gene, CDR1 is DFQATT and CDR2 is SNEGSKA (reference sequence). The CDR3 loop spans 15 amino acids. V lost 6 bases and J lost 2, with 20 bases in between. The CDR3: CSAHPGHLSTYEQYF. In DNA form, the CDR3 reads TGCAGTGCCCACCCCGGACACCTCTCGACCTACGAGCAGTACTTC.

CDR3 loop: CASSKWTGPNTEAFF. The DNA of the CDR3 is TGTGCCAGCAGTAAGTGGACAGGCCCAAACACTGAAGCTTTCTTT. The gene calls are TRBV6-5 and TRBJ1-1; TRBD1 agrees at 7 bases. This CDR3 spans 15 amino acids. Germline lookup yields CDR1 MNHEY and CDR2 SVGAGI. V lost 5 bases, J lost 2 bases, and 8 bases stayed unmatched.

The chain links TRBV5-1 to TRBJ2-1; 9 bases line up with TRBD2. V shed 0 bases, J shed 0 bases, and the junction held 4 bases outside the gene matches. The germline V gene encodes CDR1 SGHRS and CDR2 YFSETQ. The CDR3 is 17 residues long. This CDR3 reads CASSLGTSAHSYNEQFF. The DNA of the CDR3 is TGCGCCAGCAGCTTGGGGACTAGCGCCCACTCCTACAATGAGCAGTTCTTC.

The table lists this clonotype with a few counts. CDR3 DNA sequence: TGTGCCAGCAGTTTAGCGGAGGGGGACCGGAATAGCACAGATACGCAGTATTTT. The encoded protein is CASSLAEGDRNSTDTQYF. The chain joins TRBV27 to TRBJ2-3; D possibly uses TRBD1 or TRBD2 (6 bases each). Trimming removed 2 bases from V and 0 bases from J, with 18 bases in between. CDR1 MNHEY and CDR2 SMNVEV come from the germline V gene (reference sequence). The CDR3 runs 18 residues.

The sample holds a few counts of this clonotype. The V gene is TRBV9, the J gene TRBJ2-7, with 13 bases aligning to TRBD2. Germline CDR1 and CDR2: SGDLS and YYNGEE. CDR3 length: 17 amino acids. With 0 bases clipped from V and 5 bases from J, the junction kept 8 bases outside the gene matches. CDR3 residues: CASSVAWTSGGSDEQYF. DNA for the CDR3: TGTGCCAGCAGCGTAGCATGGACTAGCGGGGGTTCCGACGAGCAGTACTTC.

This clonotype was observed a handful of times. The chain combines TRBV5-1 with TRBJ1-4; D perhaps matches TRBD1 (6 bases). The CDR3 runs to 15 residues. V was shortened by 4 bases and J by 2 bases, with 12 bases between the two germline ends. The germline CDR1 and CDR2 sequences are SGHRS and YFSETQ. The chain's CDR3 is CASSPTGWTNEKLFF. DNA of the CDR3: TGCGCCAGCAGCCCAACAGGGTGGACTAATGAAAAACTGTTTTTT.

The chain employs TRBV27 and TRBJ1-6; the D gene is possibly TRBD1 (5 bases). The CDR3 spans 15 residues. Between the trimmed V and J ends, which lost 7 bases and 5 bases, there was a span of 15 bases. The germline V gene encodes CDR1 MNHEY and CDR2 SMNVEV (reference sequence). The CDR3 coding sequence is TGTGCCAGCACCTCAGATGGGGGTAATAATTCACCCCTCCACTTT. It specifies CASTSDGGNNSPLHF.